The clone carrying this TCR beta chain was detected a few times. Its antigen is not identified. Trimming removed 3 bases from V and 8 bases from J, with 16 bases in between. CDR3 length: 14 amino acids. Looked up from germline, CDR1 is SQVTM and CDR2 is ANQGSEA. This record comes from a study of response to subunit inactivated influenza vaccine. A single record per CDR3 protein comes from TCRdb applying MiXCR to the RT-PCR reads. This sample has 800,000 to 1,000,000 distinct CDR3 sequences, with approximately 21% found just once. Study-level results: Each seasonal influenza vaccination, the authors suggested, recruits few new T cells.

The chain links TRBV29-1 to TRBJ2-2; a weak D match, TRBD1 (5 bases). The receptor comes from a man aged 45-60 years who received an inactivated influenza vaccine. Sequencing was performed on PBMCs from blood, taken 5 days after vaccination. The CDR3 nucleotides are TGCAGCGTTGACCTCTCGGAGAAGGGGGGGGAGCTGTTTTTT. This sequence encodes CSVDLSEKGGELFF.